This entry lists 32 T cell receptor beta chains sequenced from one sample in a study of blood T cell repertoires in COVID-19 (dated by TCRdb to between 2020 and 2021). Library prep was done by the immunoSEQ multiplex PCR assay. TCRdb retrieved this table from immuneACCESS and kept in-frame rearrangements only. Not all clones are present; in checked studies, unresolved V genes account for under half, and no reason is known for the remainder. Recorded for this sample are around 150,000 clones; 85% of them occurred a single time. The ten largest clones capture 6.2% of the sample. The material sequenced was PBMCs or T cells enriched from blood (not recorded which). These receptors were collected from a woman in her forties who had recovered from COVID-19.

J is TRBJ2-3 and V is TRBV7-6; 12 bases are shared with TRBD2. CDR1 and CDR2 (germline): SGHVS, FNYEAQ. There are 17 residues in the CDR3. J gave up 5 bases and V 1 base, and 7 bases lay outside the gene matches. Here the CDR3 reads CASSLVVTSGGRDTQYF. The CDR3 DNA reads TGTGCCAGCAGCTTAGTCGTCACTAGCGGGGGGCGAGATACGCAGTATTTT.

The chain uses TRBV19 and TRBJ1-2, with TRBD1 as a possible D gene (6 bases). V shed 2 bases and J shed 5 bases, with 21 bases lying between them. Germline V gives CDR1 LNHDA, CDR2 SQIVND (reference sequence). The CDR3 spans 17 residues. CDR3 protein: CASSISLVGDITYGYTF. The CDR3 DNA reads as TGTGCCAGTAGTATAAGTTTGGTAGGGGACATCACTTATGGCTACACCTTC.

V usage is TRBV15 and J usage is TRBJ2-7; TRBD2 agrees at 8 bases. Germline loops: CDR1 LNHNV, CDR2 YYDKDF (reference sequence). V lost 4 bases, J lost 6 bases, and 14 bases stayed unmatched. The CDR3 loop spans 16 amino acids. In DNA, the CDR3 is TGTGCCACCAGCAAGATCGGGGGGGTCTTTATAGGCGAGCAGTACTTC. It encodes CATSKIGGVFIGEQYF.

The chain has TRBV5-1 and TRBJ2-7, with 9 nucleotides matching TRBD1. Germline V gene sequence: CDR1 SGHRS, CDR2 YFSETQ. This CDR3 comprises 14 residues. The trim removed 1 base at V and 2 bases at J, leaving 1 base unmatched. The CDR3 DNA reads as TGCGCCAGCAGCTTGAGACAGGGGGCCTACGAGCAGTACTTC. As protein: CASSLRQGAYEQYF.

The J gene is TRBJ2-7, the V gene TRBV19; no clear D. Germline V gene data show CDR1 as LNHDA and CDR2 as SQIVND (reference sequence). The CDR3 extends over 11 amino acids. Trimming shortened V by 10 bases and J by 2 bases, and 9 bases separated the two germline ends. The CDR3 region is CATQFAYEQYF. The DNA for the CDR3 is TGTGCCACCCAGTTTGCCTACGAGCAGTACTTC.

V and J are TRBV5-8 and TRBJ2-3; 9 nucleotides match TRBD1. From germline, CDR1 is SGHTS and CDR2 YDEGEE. V dropped 5 bases and J dropped 4; count of bases not matched to a gene: 8. CDR3 length equals 15 residues. In nucleotides, the CDR3 is TGTGCCAGCAGTTGGGACAGGGACCCCGCAGATACGCAGTATTTT. Protein product: CASSWDRDPADTQYF.

The V gene is TRBV9, the J gene TRBJ1-1, with 8 bases lining up with TRBD1. The germline V gene has CDR1 SGDLS and CDR2 YYNGEE. V shed 3 bases, J shed 6 bases, and the junction held 7 bases outside the gene matches. This CDR3 spans 14 amino acids. The CDR3 DNA reads as TGTGCCAGCAGCGCGCGGCAGGGGGCATCTGAAGCTTTCTTT. It specifies CASSARQGASEAFF. Full variable domain (remainder filled in from reference TRBV9 and TRBJ1-1): DSGVTQTPKHLITATGQRVTLRCSPRSGDLSVYWYQQSLDQGLQFLIQYYNGEERAKGNILERFSAQQFPDLHSELNLSSLELGDSALYFCASSARQGASEAFFGQGTRLTVV.

The CDR3 region has the DNA TGTGCCAGCAGCTTAGGGGACAGGCAGTACTTC. Protein: CASSLGDRQYF. The chain uses TRBV7-2 and TRBJ2-7; 7 bases are a match to TRBD1. The germline gives CDR1 SGHTA, CDR2 FQGNSA. Trimming removed 1 base from V and 9 bases from J; junction bases left unmatched: 0. The length of the CDR3 is 11 residues.

This clone has a count of ten or more. The rearrangement joins TRBV19 to TRBJ1-1; TRBD1 might be the D (5 bases). Germline values: CDR1 LNHDA, CDR2 SQIVND (reference sequence). The CDR3 extends over 13 amino acids. V lost 5 bases and J lost 8, with 15 bases in between. For the CDR3, the DNA is TGTGCCAGTAGTCCCCAGACAGCAACAGAAGCTTTCTTT. Residues: CASSPQTATEAFF.

V and J are TRBV6-1 and TRBJ1-1, with 7 bases matching TRBD1. Germline-derived CDR1 and CDR2 are MNHNS and SASEGT. There are 14 residues in the CDR3. V gave up 3 bases and J gave up 11 bases; unmatched junction bases: 12. The CDR3 spells CASSDGQGELAAFF. The CDR3 nucleotides read TGTGCCAGCAGTGATGGGCAGGGGGAATTGGCGGCTTTCTTT.

The rearrangement links TRBV25-1 to TRBJ1-4; 7 bases agree with TRBD1. The V segment lost 6 bases and the J segment 4 bases; nucleotides outside the gene matches: 2. CDR1 and CDR2 (germline): MGHDK, SYGVNS. CDR3 size: 13 residues. CDR3 amino acids: CASRGQRNEKLFF. The DNA of the CDR3 is TGTGCCAGCAGGGGACAGCGTAATGAAAAACTGTTTTTT.

The J gene is TRBJ2-5, the V gene TRBV4-1; possibly TRBD2 for D (5 bases). This CDR3 is 15 amino acids long. Germline-derived CDR1 and CDR2 are MGHRA and YSYEKL. The V end lost 0 bases, the J end lost 2 bases, and 10 bases lay between the germline ends. DNA for the CDR3: TGCGCCAGCAGCCAAGAAATAGCGAGACAAGAGACCCAGTACTTC. Its translation: CASSQEIARQETQYF.

The chain couples TRBV7-2 to TRBJ2-2; maybe TRBD2 (5 bases). The CDR3 contains 16 residues. The germline CDR1 and CDR2 sequences are SGHTA and FQGNSA. V lost 3 bases, J lost 1 base, and 12 bases lay in between. As DNA, the CDR3 is TGTGCCAGCAGCTTGAAGGCTGGACTGAACACCGGGGAGCTGTTTTTT. Its protein product is CASSLKAGLNTGELFF.

The V gene is TRBV9, the J gene TRBJ2-3, with D uncertain. Germline CDR1 SGDLS, CDR2 YYNGEE. Trimming shortened V by 0 bases and J by 3 bases, and 11 bases separated the two germline ends. The CDR3 is 15 residues long. CDR3 sequence reads: CASSVAGGLTDTQYF. CDR3 bases: TGTGCCAGCAGCGTAGCTGGCGGATTAACAGATACGCAGTATTTT.

This chain joins TRBV20-1 and TRBJ2-1, with 9 nucleotides matching TRBD2. The germline V gene has CDR1 DFQATT and CDR2 SNEGSKA (reference sequence). The CDR3 runs 19 residues. Trimming at V came to 3 bases and at J to 7 bases, leaving 22 bases not matched to a gene. CDR3 protein: CSASPWGSSGVEFDNEQFF. CDR3 sequence (DNA): TGCAGTGCTAGTCCGTGGGGGTCTAGCGGGGTCGAATTTGATAATGAGCAGTTCTTC.

The gene calls are TRBV5-5 and TRBJ1-4, with TRBD1 matching over 10 bases. The germline gives CDR1 SGHKS, CDR2 YYEKEE (reference sequence). J lost 8 bases, V lost 4 bases, and 8 bases had no gene match. This CDR3 is 15 amino acids long. This CDR3 reads CASSLVTGGGEKLFF. The CDR3 coding sequence is TGTGCCAGCAGCCTCGTGACAGGGGGCGGGGAAAAACTGTTTTTT.

CDR3 amino acids: CASSQEAGMGNEQFF. The CDR3 nucleotides read TGCGCCAGCAGCCAAGAAGCGGGGATGGGAAATGAGCAGTTCTTC. The chain employs TRBV4-1 and TRBJ2-1, with 7 bases aligning to TRBD2. CDR1 is MGHRA and CDR2 is YSYEKL in the germline V gene. The V and J ends lost 0 bases and 7 bases, in that order; junction bases with no gene match: 6. The CDR3 loop spans 15 amino acids.

The chain joins TRBV5-1 to TRBJ1-2; 7 bases match TRBD1. The CDR3 totals 17 residues. Trimming took 0 bases from V and 6 from J; bases not matched to a gene: 14. The germline V gene encodes CDR1 SGHRS and CDR2 YFSETQ. The CDR3 DNA follows: TGCGCCAGCAGCTTGGGATTGACAGGGAATAGGGGGGATGGCTACACCTTC. This codes for CASSLGLTGNRGDGYTF.

J is TRBJ2-1 and V is TRBV6-5; 9 bases match TRBD2. This CDR3 has 15 residues. Trimming cost V 6 bases and J 3 bases; bases outside gene matches: 6. In germline, CDR1 is MNHEY, CDR2 SVGAGI. The CDR3 sequence is CASRTQRGDYNEQFF. The CDR3 coding sequence is TGTGCCAGCAGGACTCAGCGGGGGGACTACAATGAGCAGTTCTTC.

The chain is built from TRBV19 and TRBJ2-1, with 10 bases lining up with TRBD1. There are 20 residues in the CDR3. Germline CDR1 and CDR2: LNHDA and SQIVND (reference sequence). The V segment lost 5 bases and the J segment 3 bases; nucleotides outside the gene matches: 19. The CDR3 reads CASSQGTGARNAPNYNEQFF. As DNA, the CDR3 is TGTGCCAGTAGTCAAGGGACAGGGGCCAGGAATGCTCCCAACTACAATGAGCAGTTCTTC.

This chain links TRBV9 with TRBJ1-6; a weak D match, TRBD1 (5 bases). This CDR3 comprises 14 residues. Between the trimmed V and J ends, which lost 3 bases and 5 bases, there was a span of 9 bases. Germline CDR1 is SGDLS and CDR2 is YYNGEE. CDR3 loop: CASSGQSNNSPLHF. The DNA of the CDR3 is TGTGCCAGCAGCGGACAGTCAAATAATTCACCCCTCCACTTT.

This chain uses TRBV19 with TRBJ2-7, with a possible D match to TRBD2 (6 bases). The CDR3 totals 14 residues. Trimming pared 4 bases from V and 2 bases from J, leaving 12 bases between. The V gene's germline CDR1 is LNHDA and CDR2 SQIVND (reference sequence). The CDR3, as DNA: TGTGCCAGTAGTACGACCCCGGGAGCCTACGAGCAGTACTTC. Protein product: CASSTTPGAYEQYF.

The CDR3 DNA reads as TGCAGCGTTCGGCATTCTAGCGGGGCCGCCTACGAGCAGTACTTC. Encoded protein: CSVRHSSGAAYEQYF. The chain couples TRBV29-1 to TRBJ2-7; 9 bases are shared with TRBD2. The junction had 10 bases not matched to a gene; V was cut back by 5 bases and J by 2 bases. The CDR3 sequence is 15 residues long. Germline CDR1 reads SQVTM; CDR2 reads ANQGSEA.

The chain is built from TRBV7-9 and TRBJ1-4; the D is unclear. The CDR3 covers 15 residues. The germline V gene encodes CDR1 SEHNR and CDR2 FQNEAQ (reference sequence). V was cut by 4 bases and J by 0 bases, with 9 bases left in between. As DNA, the CDR3 is TGTGCCAGCAGCTACCAGGATACAACTAATGAAAAACTGTTTTTT. This gives the protein CASSYQDTTNEKLFF.

V gene TRBV20-1 combines with J gene TRBJ1-2; no definite D call. The CDR3 has 11 residues. V was cut by 1 base and J by 4 bases, with 4 bases left in between. CDR1 DFQATT and CDR2 SNEGSKA come from the germline V gene (reference sequence). CDR3 loop: CSARVSYGYTF. The CDR3 bases are TGCAGTGCTAGAGTTAGCTATGGCTACACCTTC.

The chain carries TRBV4-1 and TRBJ1-1; D remains unclear. CDR3 length equals 15 residues. The germline CDR1 and CDR2 sequences are MGHRA and YSYEKL. Trimming removed 2 bases from V and 0 bases from J, with 10 bases in between. CDR3 sequence (DNA): TGCGCCAGCAGCCAACCCACAGCTTTGAACACTGAAGCTTTCTTT. Protein: CASSQPTALNTEAFF.

J is TRBJ2-7 and V is TRBV19; 9 bases are shared with TRBD1. Germline-derived CDR1 and CDR2 are LNHDA and SQIVND (reference sequence). The V gene end was trimmed by 5 bases and the J gene end by 2 bases; junction bases not matched to a gene: 4. This CDR3 has 14 residues. The CDR3 region is CASSPGQGTYEQYF. The CDR3 DNA follows: TGTGCCAGTAGTCCGGGACAGGGCACCTACGAGCAGTACTTC.

This chain connects TRBV2 to TRBJ1-1, with D possibly TRBD1 on 5 matching bases. Germline assignment: CDR1 SNHLY and CDR2 FYNNEI. Trimming pared 7 bases from V and 4 bases from J, leaving 13 bases between. This CDR3 spans 13 amino acids. In nucleotides, the CDR3 is TGTGCCAGCATGGGGGAGCGGGGCACTGAAGCTTTCTTT. Residues: CASMGERGTEAFF.

The chain is built from TRBV5-1 and TRBJ2-3, with 7 bases fitting TRBD1. CDR1 and CDR2 from the germline V gene are SGHRS and YFSETQ. The ends lost 4 bases at V and 2 bases at J; junction bases unmatched: 7. The CDR3 extends over 15 amino acids. CDR3 residues: CASSQGQVITDTQYF. DNA for the CDR3: TGCGCCAGCAGCCAAGGACAGGTGATCACAGATACGCAGTATTTT.

This clone has only one observation. The CDR3 sequence: CASSLRQVYEQFF. The CDR3 DNA is TGTGCCAGCAGCTTGCGACAGGTGTATGAGCAGTTCTTC. The chain uses TRBV5-6 and TRBJ2-1; the D gene is possibly TRBD1 (6 bases). CDR3 size: 13 residues. Germline lookup yields CDR1 SGHDT and CDR2 YYEEEE. The V gene lost 1 base and the J gene lost 8 bases, with 10 bases spanning the gap.

The chain links TRBV5-1 to TRBJ2-5; TRBD2 matches at 11 bases. The ends lost 0 bases at V and 3 bases at J; junction bases unmatched: 7. The CDR3 has 17 residues. Germline-derived CDR1 and CDR2 are SGHRS and YFSETQ. CDR3 protein: CASSLGQTSGIEETQYF. The CDR3 DNA is TGCGCCAGCAGCTTGGGTCAGACTAGCGGGATAGAAGAGACCCAGTACTTC. Supplemented by reference TRBV5-1 and TRBJ2-5, the full variable domain reads KAGVTQTPRYLIKTRGQQVTLSCSPISGHRSVSWYQQTPGQGLQFLFEYFSETQRNKGNFPGRFSGRQFSNSRSEMNVSTLELGDSALYLCASSLGQTSGIEETQYFGPGTRLLVL.

The CDR3 here is CASSETQGASNQPQHF. For the CDR3, the DNA is TGTGCCAGCAGTGAAACTCAGGGGGCGAGCAATCAGCCCCAGCATTTT. The chain couples TRBV6-1 to TRBJ1-5, with 8 nucleotides matching TRBD1. Trimming took 2 bases from V and 1 from J; bases not matched to a gene: 4. Germline CDR1 is MNHNS and CDR2 is SASEGT. The CDR3 runs to 16 residues.